One sample yielded the 20 T cell receptor beta chains listed below, sequenced in a study of cytomegalovirus exposure and HLA in healthy donors (dated by TCRdb to between 2016 and 2019). The library was obtained by the immunoSEQ multiplex PCR assay. For the multiplex PCR, a mixture combining 60 forward primers for TCR Vbeta segments and 13 reverse primers for TCR Jbeta segments was used. TCRdb re-hosts the immuneACCESS table, in-frame sequences only. Its copies lack some clones; in the studies checked, an unresolved V gene accounts for under half of them, and the cause for the rest is not known. This sample lists roughly 100,000 clones; about 70% were detected once. The top ten hold 2.5% to 3.5% of the sample. Sequencing was performed on PBMCs. The source of these receptors is a man aged 25 to 40 in good health and CMV-seronegative.

The rearrangement joins TRBV30 to TRBJ2-5; D is perhaps TRBD1 (6 bases). Germline V gives CDR1 GTSNPN, CDR2 SVGIG (reference sequence). The CDR3 is 18 residues long. Trimming removed 1 base at V and 6 bases at J, with 27 bases between. CDR3 bases: TGTGCCTGGAGTGCAACCGAAACCGGGACACTCAGGCAAAAGACCCAGTACTTC. Its protein product is CAWSATETGTLRQKTQYF.

The chain recombines TRBV19 with TRBJ1-1, with TRBD1 matching 7 bases. Trimming at V came to 0 bases and at J to 10 bases, leaving 11 bases not matched to a gene. The CDR3 sequence is 15 residues long. Per the germline V gene, CDR1 is LNHDA and CDR2 is SQIVND (reference sequence). The CDR3 nucleotides are TGTGCCAGTAGTATAGAAGAGACAGGGCGGAGGGGAGCTTTCTTT. Protein: CASSIEETGRRGAFF.

The chain recombines TRBV5-8 with TRBJ1-1; tentative D call: TRBD1 (6 bases). Trimming took off 9 bases at V and 1 base at J, with 13 bases between the two ends. The CDR3 is 13 amino acids. Germline CDR1 is SGHTS and CDR2 is YDEGEE. CDR3 sequence (DNA): TGTGCCATGAACAGGGAGCAGAACACTGAAGCTTTCTTT. Its translation is CAMNREQNTEAFF.

The chain uses TRBV2 and TRBJ1-3, with D possibly matching TRBD1 (6 bases). This CDR3 is 14 amino acids long. V lost 1 base to trimming and J lost 4 bases, with 8 bases between them. From germline, CDR1 is SNHLY and CDR2 FYNNEI. In DNA, the CDR3 is TGTGCCAGCAGTGAAGGGACAGCCGGAAACACCATATATTTT. Translation gives CASSEGTAGNTIYF.

The genes are TRBV5-4 and TRBJ2-7; the match to TRBD2 covers 12 bases. This CDR3 has 20 amino acids. Germline V gene lookup returns CDR1 SGHNT and CDR2 YYREEE (reference sequence). V lost 0 bases to trimming and J lost 5 bases; unmatched junction nucleotides: 18. This chain's CDR3 is CASSLGERGRRLAGANEQYF. The CDR3 coding sequence is TGTGCCAGCAGCTTGGGGGAGAGGGGGAGGCGACTAGCGGGAGCCAACGAGCAGTACTTC.

The V and J genes are TRBV9 and TRBJ2-3; TRBD2 agrees at 7 bases. Germline values: CDR1 SGDLS, CDR2 YYNGEE. J was trimmed by 2 bases and V by 6 bases; bases with no gene match: 3. The CDR3 is 13 amino acids. The CDR3 here is CASKRDNTDTQYF. CDR3 in DNA: TGTGCCAGCAAGCGGGATAACACAGATACGCAGTATTTT.

The V gene is TRBV7-8, the J gene TRBJ1-3; D not resolved. The germline V and J ends were trimmed by 5 bases and 0 bases, with 8 bases remaining between them. The germline CDR1 and CDR2 sequences are SGHVS and FQNEAQ. This CDR3 region has 14 residues. The CDR3 DNA reads TGTGCCAGCAGCGGGAGGGTCTCTGGAAACACCATATATTTT. Residues: CASSGRVSGNTIYF.

This clone was counted only a few times. The chain has TRBV21-1 and TRBJ2-4; TRBD1 is the table's D call, not checked against the DNA. TRBV21-1 is noted as a pseudogene. The CDR3 length is 17 residues. This CDR3 is CASSGSWGQGLENSQYF. In DNA, the CDR3 is TGTGCCAGCAGCGGGAGCTGGGGGCAGGGTCTGGAAAACAGTCAGTACTTC.

In this sample, this clone turned up a few times. This chain links TRBV18 with TRBJ1-5; a possible D gene is TRBD1 (6 bases). V lost 1 base and J lost 5, with 9 bases in between. The CDR3 runs to 14 residues. Germline V gives CDR1 KGHSH, CDR2 LQKENI. The CDR3 spells CASSPRQEDQPQHF. CDR3 nucleotides: TGTGCCAGCTCACCACGACAGGAAGATCAGCCCCAGCATTTT.

The genes are TRBV30 and TRBJ1-2; 7 bases are shared with TRBD1. This CDR3 is 13 amino acids long. V lost 2 bases and J lost 8; bases outside the gene matches: 8. Germline CDR1 and CDR2: GTSNPN and SVGIG (reference sequence). CDR3 sequence reads: CAWSPDRAGGYTF. For the CDR3, the DNA is TGTGCCTGGAGTCCTGACAGGGCGGGAGGCTACACCTTC. Combining the CDR3 with reference TRBV30 and TRBJ1-2 gives the whole variable domain SQTIHQWPATLVQPVGSPLSLECTVEGTSNPNLYWYRQAAGRGLQLLFYSVGIGQISSEVPQNLSASRPQDRQFILSSKKLLLSDSGFYLCAWSPDRAGGYTFGSGTRLTVV.

This clone turned up a few times. The chain has TRBV10-3 and TRBJ2-7; D unclear. The ends were cut back, 0 bases at V and 3 bases at J, with 12 bases in the middle. Per the germline V gene, CDR1 is ENHRY and CDR2 is SYGVKD. The CDR3 length is 15 residues. CDR3 protein: CAISESAVHGYEQYF. CDR3 sequence (DNA): TGTGCCATCAGTGAGTCGGCCGTTCATGGCTACGAGCAGTACTTC.

V usage is TRBV5-1 and J usage is TRBJ1-2, with D possibly matching TRBD1 (6 bases). Germline V gives CDR1 SGHRS, CDR2 YFSETQ. V was trimmed by 3 bases and J by 7 bases, leaving 13 bases between them. The CDR3 totals 13 residues. The CDR3 DNA sequence: TGCGCCAGCAGCTCGGGCAGGGGTGGTGGCTACACCTTC. Protein product: CASSSGRGGGYTF.

V gene TRBV6-6 combines with J gene TRBJ2-7; D is uncertain. V was shortened by 6 bases and J by 3 bases, with 12 bases between the two germline ends. From germline, CDR1 is MNHNY and CDR2 SVGAGI (reference sequence). This CDR3 is built from 13 residues. CDR3 nucleotides: TGTGCCAGCAGAGTCTCCTCCGGCTACGAGCAGTACTTC. Its translation: CASRVSSGYEQYF.

The V and J genes are TRBV21-1 and TRBJ2-1; TRBD1, the table's D call, lacks a check against the DNA. TRBV21-1 is marked as a pseudogene. There are 18 residues in the CDR3. The CDR3 protein is CASSKRRWGEVVGREQFF. CDR3 DNA sequence: TGTGCCAGCAGCAAACGCCGCTGGGGTGAAGTCGTGGGGCGGGAGCAGTTCTTC.

This chain connects TRBV11-2 to TRBJ2-5; TRBD1 aligns across 7 bases. CDR1 is SGHAT, CDR2 FQNNGV, per germline. Losses at the gene ends were 6 bases for V and 1 base for J; bases not matched to a gene: 5. The CDR3 covers 14 residues. The CDR3 protein is CASRPGQAQETQYF. CDR3 sequence (DNA): TGTGCCAGCAGGCCCGGACAGGCCCAAGAGACCCAGTACTTC.

The J gene is TRBJ2-1, the V gene TRBV7-2; TRBD1 matches 9 bases. V trimming: 5 bases; J trimming: 7 bases; junction bases outside the gene matches: 9. Germline values: CDR1 SGHTA, CDR2 FQGNSA. The CDR3 is 15 residues long. The CDR3 DNA reads TGTGCCAGCAGCCTCGGGACAGGGAGGCCGAATGAGCAGTTCTTC. Translating gives CASSLGTGRPNEQFF.

The V gene is TRBV7-9, the J gene TRBJ2-7, with a weak D call TRBD2 (5 bases). CDR3 length: 12 amino acids. V gave up 2 bases and J gave up 10 bases, with 12 bases separating them. Germline CDR1 is SEHNR and CDR2 is FQNEAQ (reference sequence). CDR3 region: CASSLRLAAQYF. DNA of the CDR3: TGTGCCAGCAGCTTAAGGCTAGCCGCACAGTACTTC. Full variable domain (missing parts from reference TRBV7-9 and TRBJ2-7): DTGVSQNPRHKITKRGQNVTFRCDPISEHNRLYWYRQTLGQGPEFLTYFQNEAQLEKSRLLSDRFSAERPKGSFSTLEIQRTEQGDSAMYLCASSLRLAAQYFGPGTRLTVT.

This clone appeared a few times. The genes are TRBV28 and TRBJ1-2; TRBD1 is a possible D gene (5 bases). Germline values: CDR1 MDHEN, CDR2 SYDVKM. The V gene lost 6 bases and the J gene lost 0 bases, with 14 bases spanning the gap. This CDR3 is 15 amino acids long. The CDR3 DNA reads as TGTGCCAGCAGCGCAACCGGGACTTCTAACTATGGCTACACCTTC. Translation: CASSATGTSNYGYTF.

This chain connects TRBV6-5 to TRBJ1-1, with D tentatively TRBD1 (6 bases). Germline CDR1 is MNHEY and CDR2 is SVGAGI. The CDR3 spans 16 residues. V dropped 0 bases and J dropped 2 bases, with 13 bases sitting between them. The CDR3 is CASSYSKSTGNTEAFF. In nucleotides, the CDR3 is TGTGCCAGCAGTTACTCAAAGTCGACAGGAAACACTGAAGCTTTCTTT.

This clone turned up a few times. V is TRBV18 and J is TRBJ2-3; 8 bases are a match to TRBD1. Trimming at V came to 4 bases and at J to 7 bases, leaving 13 bases not matched to a gene. The CDR3 loop spans 16 amino acids. In germline, CDR1 is KGHSH, CDR2 LQKENI. CDR3 loop: CASSHNQGAPENTQYF. The DNA for the CDR3 is TGTGCCAGCTCACACAATCAGGGGGCGCCGGAGAATACGCAGTATTTT.